The 15 T cell receptor beta chains presented below share a single source sample, sequenced in a study of blood T cells in healthy people across ages. A second PCR of about 7 to 12 cycles used a sample-barcoded 5' primer and a J-beta primer mix. TCRdb analysed the 5' RACE reads with MiXCR anew, one entry per CDR3 protein. The table shows about 970,000 distinct CDR3 sequences, with about 53% occurring only once. Sequencing was performed on blood. Receptor source: a woman aged 55-69 years in good health.

As to this clonotype: This CDR3 fails to terminate in the conserved phenylalanine or tryptophan, so it likely reflects a read error. The rearrangement joins TRBV28 to TRBJ2-7; D unresolved. Trimming stripped 6 bases from V and 6 bases from J, with 9 bases between. In germline, CDR1 is MDHEN, CDR2 SYDVKM. The CDR3 totals 11 residues. The CDR3 DNA reads TGTGCCAGCAGCCTCGGAGCCGAGCAGTACTCC. As protein: CASSLGAEQYS.

V usage is TRBV29-1 and J usage is TRBJ2-3; D may be TRBD1 (5 bases). The length of the CDR3 is 12 residues. The V gene's germline CDR1 is SQVTM and CDR2 ANQGSEA. The ends were cut back, 3 bases at V and 3 bases at J, with 7 bases in the middle. CDR3 coding DNA: TGCAGCGTTGACAGGGCGACAGATACGCAGTATTTT. Its protein is CSVDRATDTQYF.

This chain uses TRBV21-1 with TRBJ1-5. TRBV21-1 is a known pseudogene. This CDR3 is 19 amino acids long. The CDR3 DNA sequence: TGTGCCAGCAGCAAAGGAGTAGGAAGGGAGAGTTGTGGCAATCAGCCCCAGCATTTT. Translating it yields CASSKGVGRESCGNQPQHF.

V is TRBV20-1 and J is TRBJ2-5; 12 bases are shared with TRBD2. Per germline, CDR1 DFQATT and CDR2 SNEGSKA (reference sequence). CDR3 length: 16 amino acids. The CDR3 loop reads CSGLAGFVRYQETQYF. The DNA of the CDR3 is TGCAGCGGACTAGCGGGATTCGTACGTTACCAAGAGACCCAGTACTTC.

The chain employs TRBV28 and TRBJ2-1, with a tentative D call TRBD2 (6 bases). Germline values: CDR1 MDHEN, CDR2 SYDVKM. CDR3 length: 15 residues. V lost 5 bases and J lost 4, with 15 bases in between. CDR3 DNA: TGTGCCAGCAGTGAAGCGTCCGGGACTTACAATGAGCAGTTCTTC. It translates to CASSEASGTYNEQFF.

The chain couples TRBV15 to TRBJ1-5, with no clear D. The CDR3 runs 15 residues. Germline V gene data show CDR1 as LNHNV and CDR2 as YYDKDF (reference sequence). The ends were cut back, 1 base at V and 3 bases at J, with 10 bases in the middle. CDR3 nucleotide sequence: TGTGCCACCAGCAGAGGGCCAGGCCCCAATCAGCCCCAGCATTTT. It encodes CATSRGPGPNQPQHF.

This clonotype was recorded a few times. CDR3 region: CASSGLAGIYEQYF. CDR3 bases: TGTGCCAGCAGTGGGCTAGCGGGGATCTACGAGCAGTACTTC. The chain joins TRBV6-1 to TRBJ2-7, with 9 bases aligning to TRBD2. V trimming: 4 bases; J trimming: 3 bases; junction bases outside the gene matches: 4. The CDR3 is 14 residues long. CDR1 and CDR2 from the germline V gene are MNHNS and SASEGT.

To note about this clonotype: One junction end disagrees with the germline gene, perhaps due to a read error. V usage is TRBV10-2 and J usage is TRBJ2-5; 13 nucleotides agree with TRBD2. The CDR3 length is 13 residues. The germline V gene has CDR1 WSHSY and CDR2 SAAADI. The CDR3 DNA sequence: TGTGCCAGCAGTGAGGGACTAGCGGGAACCCAGTACTTC. Its translation: CASSEGLAGTQYF.

This chain joins TRBV2 and TRBJ1-6, with a tentative D call TRBD1 (6 bases). The CDR3 loop spans 12 amino acids. The V end lost 7 bases, the J end lost 5 bases, and 6 bases lay between the germline ends. Germline CDR1 SNHLY, CDR2 FYNNEI. The CDR3 sequence: CASKGDNSPLHF. The CDR3 bases are TGTGCCAGCAAGGGGGATAATTCACCCCTCCACTTT.

The chain links TRBV20-1 to TRBJ2-7; a weak D match, TRBD1 (6 bases). Germline V gene data show CDR1 as DFQATT and CDR2 as SNEGSKA (reference sequence). The V gene lost 7 bases and the J gene lost 0 bases, with 19 bases spanning the gap. This CDR3 spans 15 amino acids. The CDR3 sequence is CSGNRDGGFSYEQYF. In DNA, the CDR3 is TGCAGTGGCAACAGGGACGGCGGGTTCTCCTACGAGCAGTACTTC.

The genes are TRBV20-1 and TRBJ2-1, with TRBD2 matching over 11 bases. In germline, CDR1 is DFQATT, CDR2 SNEGSKA (reference sequence). The CDR3 is made up of 20 amino acids. With V trimmed by 1 base and J by 2 bases, 16 bases remained unmatched. DNA for the CDR3: TGCAGTGCTAGAGTTCATGGGACTAGCGGACCCGGAGGGGCCTACAATGAGCAGTTCTTC. Its translation: CSARVHGTSGPGGAYNEQFF.

In its sample, this clonotype was seen once. This chain connects TRBV7-3 to TRBJ2-2, with 9 bases aligning to TRBD2. Trimming took 3 bases from V and 7 from J; bases not matched to a gene: 6. The CDR3 length is 15 residues. Germline V gene sequence: CDR1 SGHTA, CDR2 FQGTGA. CDR3 loop: CASSFKASGNGELFF. The CDR3 nucleotides are TGTGCCAGCAGCTTCAAGGCTAGCGGGAACGGGGAGCTGTTTTTT.

This clonotype was observed a handful of times. The chain has TRBV9 and TRBJ2-5; unclear D gene. The ends were cut back, 3 bases at V and 5 bases at J, with 14 bases in the middle. There are 14 residues in the CDR3. Germline CDR1 and CDR2: SGDLS and YYNGEE. This CDR3 is CASSALQGRETQYF. In nucleotides, the CDR3 is TGTGCCAGCAGCGCGCTACAAGGAAGGGAGACCCAGTACTTC.

In its sample, this clonotype was seen many times. This chain uses TRBV29-1 with TRBJ2-7; tentatively, D is TRBD1 (6 bases). This CDR3 spans 13 amino acids. V was shortened by 3 bases and J by 4 bases, with 13 bases between the two germline ends. CDR1 and CDR2 (germline): SQVTM, ANQGSEA. CDR3 DNA: TGCAGCGTTGATGTAAGAGGGGGTTACGAGCAGTACTTC. It encodes CSVDVRGGYEQYF.

This clonotype was seen a few times. The genes are TRBV29-1 and TRBJ2-1, with 7 bases that match TRBD2. Germline CDR1 SQVTM, CDR2 ANQGSEA. The CDR3 covers 14 residues. After removal of 3 bases from V and 4 bases from J, the junction contained 6 bases not matched to a gene. CDR3 nucleotide sequence: TGCAGCGTTGAGGCCGCAGCGGGGTACAATGAGCAGTTCTTC. Amino acids: CSVEAAAGYNEQFF.